The 20 T cell receptor beta chains listed next were all sequenced from one sample in a study of blood T cell repertoires in COVID-19. Some clones are missing from TCRdb's copy, which holds only in-frame ones; the method was immunoSEQ multiplex PCR. The sample includes some 110,000 clones, 60% to 80% of them seen just once. Input material: peripheral blood. Receptors originate from a human donor with acute or convalescent COVID-19. The donor label of this sample is uncertain.

This clone was observed a few times. The chain uses TRBV10-1 and TRBJ2-2, with unresolved D. The CDR3 covers 13 residues. Germline V lookup: CDR1 WNHNN, CDR2 SYGVQD (reference sequence). V lost 4 bases and J lost 7, with 10 bases in between. The CDR3 spells CASSGQAHGELFF. The CDR3 DNA follows: TGCGCCAGCAGTGGCCAGGCGCACGGGGAGCTGTTTTTT.

The chain carries TRBV29-1 and TRBJ2-1; TRBD2 agrees at 13 bases. The CDR3 sequence is 15 residues long. The ends lost 1 base at V and 4 bases at J; junction bases unmatched: 1. The germline V gene encodes CDR1 SQVTM and CDR2 ANQGSEA. The CDR3 bases are TGCAGCGTTGAAGCACTAGCGGGGGGGTACAATGAGCAGTTCTTC. Amino acids: CSVEALAGGYNEQFF.

The chain is built from TRBV7-9 and TRBJ1-3, with D tentatively TRBD1 (6 bases). CDR1 is SEHNR and CDR2 is FQNEAQ in the germline V gene (reference sequence). Trimming took 2 bases from V and 3 from J, leaving 11 bases between them. This CDR3 region has 15 residues. The chain's CDR3 is CASSLRGAGGNTIYF. The CDR3 DNA reads TGTGCCAGCAGCTTACGGGGGGCTGGTGGAAACACCATATATTTT. Combining the CDR3 with reference TRBV7-9 and TRBJ1-3 gives the whole variable domain DTGVSQNPRHKITKRGQNVTFRCDPISEHNRLYWYRQTLGQGPEFLTYFQNEAQLEKSRLLSDRFSAERPKGSFSTLEIQRTEQGDSAMYLCASSLRGAGGNTIYFGEGSWLTVV.

J is TRBJ1-2 and V is TRBV4-2; a weak D match, TRBD1 (5 bases). Germline values: CDR1 LGHNA, CDR2 YNFKEQ. There are 17 residues in the CDR3. V was cut by 0 bases and J by 2 bases, with 16 bases left in between. The CDR3 DNA reads as TGTGCCAGCAGCCAAGATTGGTCCAGGGCAAAGAACTATGGCTACACCTTC. It codes for CASSQDWSRAKNYGYTF.

The V gene is TRBV10-3, the J gene TRBJ1-2, with D possibly being TRBD1 (5 bases). V was pared by 8 bases and J by 8 bases, with 15 bases between. This CDR3 spans 12 amino acids. Germline CDR1 ENHRY, CDR2 SYGVKD. The CDR3 loop is CAISGAGVGYTF. As DNA, the CDR3 is TGTGCCATCTCCGGAGCGGGGGTCGGCTACACCTTC.

V gene TRBV18 combines with J gene TRBJ2-7, with 15 bases matching TRBD2. V was pared by 5 bases and J by 2 bases, with 4 bases of the junction left unmatched. Germline V gene sequence: CDR1 KGHSH, CDR2 LQKENI. The CDR3 loop spans 16 amino acids. Here the CDR3 reads CASSAGLAGGTYEQYF. The CDR3 nucleotides are TGTGCCAGCTCAGCCGGACTAGCGGGGGGGACCTACGAGCAGTACTTC.

The chain uses TRBV27 and TRBJ1-1; TRBD1 agrees at 8 bases. V was clipped by 5 bases and J by 4 bases; unmatched bases: 6. This CDR3 contains 14 residues. The germline CDR1 and CDR2 sequences are MNHEY and SMNVEV (reference sequence). CDR3 sequence: CASSARQGITEAFF. CDR3 nucleotides: TGTGCCAGCAGTGCCCGACAGGGGATCACTGAAGCTTTCTTT.

In regard to this clone: The junction departs from germline at one end; a sequencing error may be responsible. The V gene is TRBV9, the J gene TRBJ1-2; TRBD1 matches at 7 bases. The CDR3 contains 9 residues. Germline assignment: CDR1 SGDLS and CDR2 YYNGEE. As DNA, the CDR3 is TGTGCCAGCAGCCTCCGGGACAGCTTC. It encodes CASSLRDSF.

This chain joins TRBV9 and TRBJ1-3; no firm D call. The CDR3 length is 18 residues. The germline V and J ends were trimmed by 0 bases and 2 bases, with 18 bases remaining between them. Germline V CDR1 and CDR2: SGDLS, YYNGEE. Here the CDR3 DNA reads TGTGCCAGCAGCGTAGAAGTCGGAGGTCTAGGGCCTGGAAACACCATATATTTT. It yields the protein CASSVEVGGLGPGNTIYF.

The rearrangement joins TRBV7-3 to TRBJ1-2, with 9 bases that match TRBD1. Germline V lookup: CDR1 SGHTA, CDR2 FQGTGA. The J segment lost 13 bases and the V segment lost 6 bases, leaving 12 bases of the junction unmatched. This CDR3 is built from 13 residues. CDR3 nucleotide sequence: TGTGCCAGCAGTGCCGGTGGGACAGGGAGATTCACCTTC. This gives the protein CASSAGGTGRFTF.

This rearrangement joins TRBV5-1 to TRBJ1-5; D gene uncertain. This CDR3 is 13 amino acids long. Per germline, CDR1 SGHRS and CDR2 YFSETQ. The germline V and J ends were trimmed by 7 bases and 3 bases, with 11 bases remaining between them. The CDR3 is CASRGLPNQPQHF. In nucleotides, the CDR3 is TGCGCCAGCCGAGGACTCCCCAATCAGCCCCAGCATTTT.

This clone appeared a few times. This chain links TRBV29-1 with TRBJ2-3; 9 bases align to TRBD1. The CDR3 sequence is 13 residues long. Germline V gene lookup returns CDR1 SQVTM and CDR2 ANQGSEA. With V trimmed by 6 bases and J by 7 bases, 8 bases remained unmatched. The CDR3, as DNA: TGCAGCGTCCCGGGACAGGGACGGTATACGCAGTATTTT. Its translation: CSVPGQGRYTQYF.

Only a few counts were recorded for this clone. This chain uses TRBV28 with TRBJ1-6; D is undetermined. Germline CDR1 reads MDHEN; CDR2 reads SYDVKM. The length of the CDR3 is 12 residues. V was cut by 4 bases and J by 16 bases, with 14 bases left in between. CDR3 sequence (DNA): TGTGCCAGCAGTTCTACAGTAAGGCTGCTCCACTTT. Its protein is CASSSTVRLLHF.

The chain's CDR3 is CASSSHGRGDEQYF. The DNA of the CDR3 is TGTGCCAGCAGTTCCCATGGCAGGGGGGACGAGCAGTACTTC. The rearrangement joins TRBV27 to TRBJ2-7, with D maybe TRBD1 (7 bases). V gave up 4 bases and J gave up 5 bases, with 15 bases separating them. This CDR3 comprises 14 residues. CDR1 is MNHEY, CDR2 SMNVEV, per germline (reference sequence).

The CDR3 sequence is CASSQLRTAGQDTQYF. CDR3 in DNA: TGTGCCAGCAGCCAACTAAGAACGGCAGGCCAAGATACGCAGTATTTT. J is TRBJ2-3 and V is TRBV3-1 (or the pseudogene TRBV3-2); D unclear. The V end was cut by 2 bases, the J end by 5 bases, with 17 bases between. There are 16 residues in the CDR3. CDR1 is LGHDT and CDR2 is YNNKEL in the germline V gene (reference sequence).

This clone was picked up many times. The genes are TRBV12-3 or TRBV12-4 and TRBJ1-2; the D gene is possibly TRBD1 (6 bases). The CDR3 contains 13 residues. V was clipped by 6 bases and J by 4 bases, with 12 bases between them. CDR3 region: CASRSTGSYGYTF. Here the CDR3 DNA reads TGTGCCAGCAGGTCTACAGGGTCCTATGGCTACACCTTC.

This chain connects TRBV2 to TRBJ1-5; no definite D call. V gave up 3 bases and J gave up 2 bases, with 8 bases separating them. Germline V CDR1 and CDR2: SNHLY, FYNNEI. The CDR3 covers 14 residues. This CDR3 reads CASSEARGNQPQHF. The CDR3 DNA reads TGTGCCAGCAGTGAGGCGAGGGGCAATCAGCCCCAGCATTTT.

The chain couples TRBV5-1 to TRBJ2-7; TRBD2 agrees at 8 bases. There are 14 residues in the CDR3. The germline V gene encodes CDR1 SGHRS and CDR2 YFSETQ. V shed 4 bases, J shed 2 bases, and the junction held 5 bases outside the gene matches. The CDR3 sequence is CASSREGQTYEQYF. CDR3 DNA sequence: TGCGCCAGCAGCCGGGAGGGACAAACCTACGAGCAGTACTTC.

The chain couples TRBV30 to TRBJ2-5, with 7 bases identical to TRBD2. The J segment lost 7 bases and the V segment lost 4 bases, leaving 12 bases of the junction unmatched. Germline CDR1 reads GTSNPN; CDR2 reads SVGIG (reference sequence). CDR3 size: 14 residues. CDR3 coding DNA: TGTGCCTGGACCGAGACTAGCCTATATGGGACCCAGTACTTC. The encoded protein is CAWTETSLYGTQYF.

The chain couples TRBV7-8 to TRBJ2-7; 8 nucleotides agree with TRBD1. The CDR3 contains 14 residues. V lost 5 bases, J lost 2 bases, and 5 bases stayed unmatched. Germline V gives CDR1 SGHVS, CDR2 FQNEAQ. The DNA of the CDR3 is TGTGCCAGCAGCCCTCAGACAGGGGCCTACGAGCAGTACGTC. Translating gives CASSPQTGAYEQYV.